Presented here are 29 T cell receptor beta chains from one specimen sequenced in a study of shared clonotypes between healthy human individuals. Using immunoSEQ multiplex PCR, the repertoire was profiled, and TCRdb retains in-frame clones only, with some absent. The sample holds just over 2,000,000 clones, roughly 95% seen once. The source material was naive CD4+ T cells sorted from blood. Subset described: CD45RA+ positively selected. The source is a man aged 18 to 29 in good health.

The chain uses TRBV11-2 and TRBJ1-2, with D unresolved. Germline V gene data show CDR1 as SGHAT and CDR2 as FQNNGV. Trimming removed 6 bases at V and 4 bases at J, with 15 bases between. There are 14 residues in the CDR3. The CDR3 DNA sequence: TGTGCCAGCAGGCCTACCGGGGAGGGCTATGGCTACACCTTC. Translated, it gives CASRPTGEGYGYTF.

The rearrangement uses TRBV6-1 and TRBJ1-2, with D perhaps TRBD1 (5 bases). The CDR3 is 15 amino acids. Trimming cost V 1 base and J 5 bases, with 14 bases left between them. Per the germline V gene, CDR1 is MNHNS and CDR2 is SASEGT. CDR3 sequence: CASSEGQGGYYGYTF. In DNA form, the CDR3 reads TGTGCCAGCAGTGAAGGTCAGGGAGGCTATTATGGCTACACCTTC.

The rearrangement links TRBV7-9 to TRBJ2-1; D is possibly TRBD1 or TRBD2 (5 bases each). Trimming shortened V by 5 bases and J by 6 bases, and 23 bases separated the two germline ends. Germline loops: CDR1 SEHNR, CDR2 FQNEAQ (reference sequence). The CDR3 loop spans 17 amino acids. The CDR3 is CASSRLITRDQSNEQFF. The CDR3 DNA sequence: TGTGCCAGCAGCCGACTCATCACCCGGGACCAAAGCAATGAGCAGTTCTTC.

In regard to this clone: The same CDR3 also results from other DNA sequences found in this sample. The chain combines TRBV30 with TRBJ2-2; D ambiguous. Germline-derived CDR1 and CDR2 are GTSNPN and SVGIG (reference sequence). CDR3 length equals 12 residues. The V end was cut by 4 bases, the J end by 3 bases, with 6 bases between. CDR3 nucleotides: TGTGCCTGGAATAGGTACACCGGGGAGCTGTTTTTT. Encoded protein: CAWNRYTGELFF.

This chain uses TRBV6-6 with TRBJ1-6; 7 bases map to TRBD1. Germline-derived CDR1 and CDR2 are MNHNY and SVGAGI (reference sequence). V shed 0 bases and J 14 bases; nucleotides not matched to a gene: 10. The CDR3 totals 15 residues. The CDR3 spells CASSYSRQGTQTLHF. The CDR3 bases are TGTGCCAGCAGTTACTCGAGACAGGGCACCCAAACCCTCCACTTT.

V is TRBV5-4 and J is TRBJ1-2; 7 positions match TRBD1. The CDR3 runs 15 residues. V trimming: 1 base; J trimming: 2 bases; junction bases outside the gene matches: 5. Germline V lookup: CDR1 SGHNT, CDR2 YYREEE (reference sequence). The CDR3 nucleotides read TGTGCCAGCAGCTTGAAAGACAGGGAGAACTATGGCTACACCTTC. Its protein is CASSLKDRENYGYTF.

The V and J genes are TRBV4-1 and TRBJ2-7; 11 bases map to TRBD2. After removal of 1 base from V and 0 bases from J, the junction contained 8 bases not matched to a gene. From germline, CDR1 is MGHRA and CDR2 YSYEKL. The CDR3 is made up of 18 amino acids. The CDR3 sequence is CASSQVPLAGGSSYEQYF. CDR3 coding DNA: TGCGCCAGCAGCCAAGTTCCCCTAGCGGGGGGAAGCTCCTACGAGCAGTACTTC.

The chain recombines TRBV19 with TRBJ1-1; possible D gene TRBD1, 5 bases. This CDR3 is 15 amino acids long. The V gene lost 7 bases and the J gene lost 5 bases, with 20 bases spanning the gap. Germline lookup yields CDR1 LNHDA and CDR2 SQIVND (reference sequence). CDR3 sequence (DNA): TGTGCCAGTATGGGAGTTGTTGGGGCTTGGACTGAAGCTTTCTTT. Its protein is CASMGVVGAWTEAFF.

This clone was counted only a few times. The chain uses TRBV7-9 and TRBJ1-6; D is ambiguous. Germline CDR1 reads SEHNR; CDR2 reads FQNEAQ (reference sequence). This CDR3 has 12 residues. V lost 5 bases and J lost 11, with 10 bases in between. In nucleotides, the CDR3 is TGTGCCAGCAGCCCTCAACTCCCACCCCTCCACTTT. Translated: CASSPQLPPLHF.

V is TRBV7-2 and J is TRBJ1-2; D gene unclear. The germline V gene has CDR1 SGHTA and CDR2 FQGNSA. Trimming removed 3 bases at V and 8 bases at J, with 10 bases between. This CDR3 comprises 12 residues. Here the CDR3 reads CASSFNEGGYTF. Written as DNA, the CDR3 is TGTGCCAGCAGCTTTAACGAGGGAGGCTACACCTTC.

The chain is built from TRBV18 and TRBJ2-7; D could derive from TRBD1 or TRBD2 (6 bases each). V was clipped by 4 bases and J by 2 bases, with 18 bases between them. The V gene's germline CDR1 is KGHSH and CDR2 LQKENI. The CDR3 consists of 16 residues. CDR3 loop: CASSRGGTPGAYEQYF. The CDR3 nucleotides are TGTGCCAGCTCACGAGGGGGGACTCCCGGAGCCTACGAGCAGTACTTC.

This clone has a handful of counts. Other DNA sequences of this sample code for an identical CDR3. J is TRBJ2-2 and V is TRBV5-1, with a weak D call TRBD1 (5 bases). Trimming cost V 4 bases and J 6 bases, with 10 bases left between them. This CDR3 contains 13 residues. CDR1 SGHRS and CDR2 YFSETQ come from the germline V gene. This CDR3 reads CASSPRVAGELFF. The CDR3 DNA reads as TGCGCCAGCAGCCCCAGGGTAGCCGGGGAGCTGTTTTTT.

This chain uses TRBV6-5 with TRBJ2-7; D uncertain. This CDR3 has 11 residues. V dropped 6 bases and J dropped 5 bases, with 8 bases sitting between them. Germline V gene data show CDR1 as MNHEY and CDR2 as SVGAGI. CDR3: CASRLGHEQYF. CDR3 DNA: TGTGCCAGCAGACTCGGACACGAGCAGTACTTC.

This chain joins TRBV9 and TRBJ2-1; 8 bases map to TRBD2. The CDR3 is made up of 15 amino acids. J lost 8 bases, V lost 0 bases, and 7 bases had no gene match. Germline V gene sequence: CDR1 SGDLS, CDR2 YYNGEE. The CDR3 DNA is TGTGCCAGCAGCGTAGTGAGTAGCGGGGTAGATGAGCAGTTCTTC. It codes for CASSVVSSGVDEQFF. Combining the CDR3 with reference TRBV9 and TRBJ2-1 gives the whole variable domain DSGVTQTPKHLITATGQRVTLRCSPRSGDLSVYWYQQSLDQGLQFLIQYYNGEERAKGNILERFSAQQFPDLHSELNLSSLELGDSALYFCASSVVSSGVDEQFFGPGTRLTVL.

This clone was detected once. The V call is TRBV7-3, the J call TRBJ1-1, with D possibly being TRBD1 (5 bases). Trimming pared 0 bases from V and 8 bases from J, leaving 13 bases between. The CDR3 totals 14 residues. CDR1 is SGHTA and CDR2 is FQGTGA in the germline V gene. The CDR3 region has the DNA TGTGCCAGCAGCTTAACGGACAAGGATAAAGAAGCTTTCTTT. Its translation is CASSLTDKDKEAFF.

The V and J genes are TRBV5-1 and TRBJ2-2, with D perhaps matching TRBD1 (5 bases). Trimming left V 2 bases short and J 6 bases short, with 11 bases between. This CDR3 contains 14 residues. Germline CDR1 reads SGHRS; CDR2 reads YFSETQ. The CDR3 region is CASSFNVGAGELFF. DNA of the CDR3: TGCGCCAGCAGCTTCAATGTAGGGGCCGGGGAGCTGTTTTTT.

Here the CDR3 DNA reads TGCAGCGCCTGGGGACAGCGGTTGGCTGAAGCTTTCTTT. Translation: CSAWGQRLAEAFF. The J gene is TRBJ1-1, the V gene TRBV29-1; 7 bases fit TRBD1. Germline trimming cut 7 bases from V and 6 bases from J; bases unmatched to any gene: 11. Germline CDR1 and CDR2: SQVTM and ANQGSEA. There are 13 residues in the CDR3. The full variable domain, in which reference TRBV29-1 and TRBJ1-1 provide the parts outside the CDR3, is SAVISQKPSRDICQRGTSLTIQCQVDSQVTMMFWYRQQPGQSLTLIATANQGSEATYESGFVIDKFPISRPNLTFSTLTVSNMSPEDSSIYLCSAWGQRLAEAFFGQGTRLTVV.

The chain joins TRBV2 to TRBJ1-1; 8 bases match TRBD1. The CDR3 is 15 residues long. The ends lost 3 bases at V and 1 base at J; junction bases unmatched: 4. Germline CDR1 reads SNHLY; CDR2 reads FYNNEI. This chain's CDR3 is CASSDQGAGNTEAFF. For the CDR3, the DNA is TGTGCCAGCAGTGACCAGGGGGCGGGGAACACTGAAGCTTTCTTT.

V and J are TRBV7-9 and TRBJ1-3, with 7 bases identical to TRBD1. The CDR3 runs 15 residues. The V gene end was trimmed by 5 bases and the J gene end by 6 bases; junction bases not matched to a gene: 10. The germline gives CDR1 SEHNR, CDR2 FQNEAQ (reference sequence). The CDR3 here is CASSPDRVLENTIYF. The CDR3 DNA is TGTGCCAGCAGCCCAGACAGGGTTCTGGAAAACACCATATATTTT.

The V and J genes are TRBV2 and TRBJ2-7, with TRBD2 matching over 8 bases. V shed 7 bases, J shed 4 bases, and the junction held 6 bases outside the gene matches. CDR3 size: 13 residues. Germline V CDR1 and CDR2: SNHLY, FYNNEI. CDR3 DNA: TGTGCCAGCATCACAGCTAGCGGGTACGAGCAGTACTTC. Encoded protein: CASITASGYEQYF.

This clone was detected only once. The chain joins TRBV6-6 to TRBJ2-7, with 9 bases lining up with TRBD2. Trimming at V came to 5 bases and at J to 0 bases, leaving 5 bases not matched to a gene. The CDR3 totals 15 residues. Germline lookup yields CDR1 MNHNY and CDR2 SVGAGI (reference sequence). In DNA, the CDR3 is TGTGCCAGCAGTCCCTATAGCGGGAGCTCCTACGAGCAGTACTTC. Its protein product is CASSPYSGSSYEQYF.

The table lists this clone with a count of one. The genes are TRBV19 and TRBJ2-3; the D gene is possibly TRBD1 (6 bases). CDR1 and CDR2 from the germline V gene are LNHDA and SQIVND (reference sequence). This CDR3 spans 18 amino acids. The V end lost 2 bases, the J end lost 1 base, and 19 bases lay between the germline ends. The CDR3 spells CASSIIFFLGQGTDTQYF. The CDR3, as DNA: TGTGCCAGTAGTATAATATTTTTTTTGGGACAAGGCACAGATACGCAGTATTTT.

This rearrangement joins TRBV4-3 to TRBJ1-2, with D possibly matching TRBD1 (5 bases). CDR1 is LGHNA and CDR2 is YSLEER in the germline V gene. V was trimmed by 4 bases and J by 8 bases, leaving 14 bases between them. The CDR3 is 13 amino acids. CDR3 residues: CASSLQGYRGYTF. In DNA, the CDR3 is TGCGCCAGCAGCCTTCAGGGTTACAGGGGCTACACCTTC.

V gene TRBV6-5 combines with J gene TRBJ2-2; D ambiguous. Germline-derived CDR1 and CDR2 are MNHEY and SVGAGI. The CDR3 length is 13 residues. Trimming cost V 6 bases and J 7 bases, with 12 bases left between them. CDR3 region: CASSQTLNGELFF. In DNA form, the CDR3 reads TGTGCCAGCAGCCAGACCCTTAACGGGGAGCTGTTTTTT.

The chain couples TRBV5-1 to TRBJ2-1; D possibly corresponds to TRBD1 (5 bases). CDR3 length equals 15 residues. From germline, CDR1 is SGHRS and CDR2 YFSETQ. V was trimmed by 4 bases and J by 8 bases, leaving 19 bases between them. The CDR3 loop is CASSPGATLRDEQFF. The CDR3 region has the DNA TGCGCCAGCAGCCCTGGGGCCACATTACGGGATGAGCAGTTCTTC.

This rearrangement joins TRBV7-2 to TRBJ1-1, with a tentative D call TRBD1 (5 bases). The V end was cut by 1 base, the J end by 0 bases, with 18 bases between. The germline V gene has CDR1 SGHTA and CDR2 FQGNSA. There are 18 residues in the CDR3. CDR3 DNA: TGTGCCAGCAGCTTAGGTCCAAGGGGCCCTCGGTTGAACACTGAAGCTTTCTTT. Amino acids: CASSLGPRGPRLNTEAFF.

Notes on this clone: This sample includes further DNA sequences coding for the same CDR3. V usage is TRBV2 and J usage is TRBJ1-2, with D unresolved. Germline V lookup: CDR1 SNHLY, CDR2 FYNNEI. V lost 2 bases and J 2 bases, leaving 6 bases between the germline ends. The CDR3 length is 13 residues. Here the CDR3 reads CASSESENYGYTF. CDR3 DNA: TGTGCCAGCAGTGAATCGGAAAACTATGGCTACACCTTC.

V and J are TRBV6-1 and TRBJ2-5; perhaps D is TRBD1 or TRBD2 (5 bases each). The CDR3 extends over 13 amino acids. Germline V CDR1 and CDR2: MNHNS, SASEGT. The germline V and J ends were trimmed by 3 bases and 5 bases, with 10 bases remaining between them. The CDR3 here is CASSDQGVETQYF. The CDR3 DNA reads as TGTGCCAGCAGTGATCAGGGAGTGGAGACCCAGTACTTC.

The chain has TRBV4-3 and TRBJ2-7; D uncertain. The CDR3 runs 14 residues. V was trimmed by 0 bases and J by 3 bases, leaving 9 bases between them. Looked up from germline, CDR1 is LGHNA and CDR2 is YSLEER. The CDR3 nucleotides are TGCGCCAGCAGCCAAGAGGCCAAAAGCTACGAGCAGTACTTC. Translation gives CASSQEAKSYEQYF.